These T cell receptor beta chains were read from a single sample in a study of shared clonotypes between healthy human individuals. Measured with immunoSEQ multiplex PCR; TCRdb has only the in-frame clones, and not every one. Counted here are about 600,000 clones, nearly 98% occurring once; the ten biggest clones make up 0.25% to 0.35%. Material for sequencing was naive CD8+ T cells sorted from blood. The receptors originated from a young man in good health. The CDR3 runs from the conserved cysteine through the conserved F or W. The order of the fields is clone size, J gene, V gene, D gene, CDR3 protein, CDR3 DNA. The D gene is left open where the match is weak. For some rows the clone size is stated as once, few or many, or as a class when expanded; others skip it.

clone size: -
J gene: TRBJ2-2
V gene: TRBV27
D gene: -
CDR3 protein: CASRFWTGELFF
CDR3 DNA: TGTGCCAGTCGCTTTTGGACCGGGGAGCTGTTTTTT

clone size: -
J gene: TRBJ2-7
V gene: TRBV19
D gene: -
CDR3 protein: CASSAGTGVYEQYF
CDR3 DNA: TGTGCCAGTAGTGCGGGAACAGGAGTCTACGAGCAGTACTTC

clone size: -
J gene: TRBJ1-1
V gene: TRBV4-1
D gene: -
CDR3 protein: CASSSPGRHTEAFF
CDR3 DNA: TGCGCCAGCAGTTCACCGGGCCGCCACACTGAAGCTTTCTTT

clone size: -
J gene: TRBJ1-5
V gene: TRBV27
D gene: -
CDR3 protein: CASSDSYNQPQHF
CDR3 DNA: TGTGCCAGCAGTGACAGCTACAATCAGCCCCAGCATTTT

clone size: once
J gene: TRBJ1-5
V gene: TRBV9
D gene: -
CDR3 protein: CASSVSGASNQPQHF
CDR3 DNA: TGTGCCAGCAGCGTATCCGGGGCTAGCAATCAGCCCCAGCATTTT

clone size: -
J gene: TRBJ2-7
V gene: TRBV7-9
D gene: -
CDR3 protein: CASSRGNEQYF
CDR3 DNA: TGTGCCAGCAGCCGCGGAAACGAGCAGTACTTC

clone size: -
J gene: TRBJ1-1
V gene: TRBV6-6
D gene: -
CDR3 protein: CASTAGLNTEAFF
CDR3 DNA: TGTGCCAGCACCGCGGGTTTGAACACTGAAGCTTTCTTT

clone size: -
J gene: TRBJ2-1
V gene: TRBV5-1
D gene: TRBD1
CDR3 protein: CASSWGTGNNYNEQFF
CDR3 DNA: TGCGCCAGCAGCTGGGGGACAGGGAACAACTACAATGAGCAGTTCTTC

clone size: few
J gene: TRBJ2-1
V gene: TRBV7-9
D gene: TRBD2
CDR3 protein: CASSLGSGRPIERNEQFF
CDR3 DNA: TGTGCCAGCAGCTTAGGTAGCGGGAGACCCATAGAGCGCAATGAGCAGTTCTTC

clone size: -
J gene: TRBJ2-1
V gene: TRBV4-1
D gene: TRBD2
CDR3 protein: CASSWPSGGNEQFF
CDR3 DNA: TGCGCCAGCAGCTGGCCTAGCGGGGGGAATGAGCAGTTCTTC

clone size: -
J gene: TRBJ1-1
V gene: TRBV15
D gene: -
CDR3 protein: CATSRLLGSVNTEAFF
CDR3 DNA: TGTGCCACCAGCAGACTACTCGGCTCCGTGAACACTGAAGCTTTCTTT

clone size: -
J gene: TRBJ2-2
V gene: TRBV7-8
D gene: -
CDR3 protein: CASSLSWDESPYTGELFF
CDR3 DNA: TGTGCCAGCAGCTTAAGCTGGGACGAATCCCCGTATACCGGGGAGCTGTTTTTT

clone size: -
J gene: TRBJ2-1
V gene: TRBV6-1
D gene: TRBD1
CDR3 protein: CASSERGTGYNEQFF
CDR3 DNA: TGTGCCAGCAGTGAACGCGGGACAGGCTACAATGAGCAGTTCTTC

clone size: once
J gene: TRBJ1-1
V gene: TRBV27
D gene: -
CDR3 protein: CASNLQGRRDTEAFF
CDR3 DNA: TGTGCCAGCAACTTACAGGGCCGTCGCGACACTGAAGCTTTCTTT

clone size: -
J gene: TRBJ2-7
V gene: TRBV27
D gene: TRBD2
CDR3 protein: CASSFGSESSGRANEQYF
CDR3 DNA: TGTGCCAGCAGTTTTGGTTCCGAGTCCAGCGGGAGGGCCAACGAGCAGTACTTC

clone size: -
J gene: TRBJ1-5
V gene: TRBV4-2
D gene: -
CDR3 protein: CASSQVTDQPQHF
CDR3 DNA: TGTGCCAGCAGCCAAGTGACTGATCAGCCCCAGCATTTT

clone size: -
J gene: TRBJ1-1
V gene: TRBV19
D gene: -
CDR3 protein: CASSTIRVRDTEAFF
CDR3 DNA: TGTGCCAGTAGTACCATCAGGGTAAGAGACACTGAAGCTTTCTTT

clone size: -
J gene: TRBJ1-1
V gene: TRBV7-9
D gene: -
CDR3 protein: CASRKPAGALTEAFF
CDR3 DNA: TGTGCCAGCAGGAAACCCGCGGGCGCCCTTACTGAAGCTTTCTTT

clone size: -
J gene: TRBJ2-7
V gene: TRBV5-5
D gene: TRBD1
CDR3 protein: CASSLYGTGEEQYF
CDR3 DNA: TGTGCCAGCAGCTTGTACGGGACAGGGGAAGAGCAGTACTTC

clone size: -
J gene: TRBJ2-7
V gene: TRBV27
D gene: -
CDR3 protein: CASSFPGSEQYF
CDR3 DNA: TGTGCCAGCAGTTTCCCCGGGAGCGAGCAGTACTTC

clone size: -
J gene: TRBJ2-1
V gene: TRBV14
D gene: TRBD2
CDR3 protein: CASSPGLAGTRYNEQFF
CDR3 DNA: TGTGCCAGCAGCCCTGGACTAGCGGGAACTAGATACAATGAGCAGTTCTTC

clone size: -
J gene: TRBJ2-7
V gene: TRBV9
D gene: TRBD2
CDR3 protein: CASSSSTEREDEQYF
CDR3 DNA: TGTGCCAGCAGCTCGTCTACGGAGCGGGAGGACGAGCAGTACTTC